This TCR beta chain emerged from a study of T-cell reconstitution after alpha-beta-depleted transplantation in children. Researchers prepared the TCRbeta library using unique molecular identifiers, the study reports. MiXCR was run by TCRdb on the PCR reads, yielding one entry per CDR3 protein. Seen here are about 460,000 distinct CDR3 sequences, roughly an eighth observed once, and the top ten hold roughly 15%. Germline-derived CDR1 and CDR2 are SGHRS and YFSETQ. V was pared by 0 bases and J by 4 bases, with 20 bases between. The CDR3 totals 17 residues. There are a few counts of this clonotype. The TCR originated in a female patient aged 2 to 10 who had a stem cell transplant for aplastic anemia, so the T cells may come from the graft donor. The starting material was PBMCs, mostly from graft donor cells, obtained 180 days after TCRalphabeta/CD19-depleted stem cell transplant. The chain couples TRBV5-1 to TRBJ2-7; maybe TRBD1 (6 bases). DNA for the CDR3: TGCGCCAGCAGCTTGGCCCCGGGCAGGGACATGATTTACGAGCAGTACGTC. Its protein product is CASSLAPGRDMIYEQYV.